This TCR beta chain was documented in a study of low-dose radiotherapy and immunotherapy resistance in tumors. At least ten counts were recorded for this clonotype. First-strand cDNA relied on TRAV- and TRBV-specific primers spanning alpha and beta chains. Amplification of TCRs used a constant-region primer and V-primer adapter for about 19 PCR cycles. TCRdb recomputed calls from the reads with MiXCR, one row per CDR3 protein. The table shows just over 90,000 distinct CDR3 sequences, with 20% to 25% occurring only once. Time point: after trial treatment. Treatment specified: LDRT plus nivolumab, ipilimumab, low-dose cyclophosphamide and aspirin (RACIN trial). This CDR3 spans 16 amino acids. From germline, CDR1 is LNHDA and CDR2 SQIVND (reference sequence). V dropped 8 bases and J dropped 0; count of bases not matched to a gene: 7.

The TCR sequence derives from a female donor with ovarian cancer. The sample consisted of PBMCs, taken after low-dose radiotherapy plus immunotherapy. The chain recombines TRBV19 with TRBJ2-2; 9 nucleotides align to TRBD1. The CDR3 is CASSQGAFPNTGELFF. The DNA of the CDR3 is TGTGCCAGTTCACAGGGGGCCTTCCCGAACACCGGGGAGCTGTTTTTT.